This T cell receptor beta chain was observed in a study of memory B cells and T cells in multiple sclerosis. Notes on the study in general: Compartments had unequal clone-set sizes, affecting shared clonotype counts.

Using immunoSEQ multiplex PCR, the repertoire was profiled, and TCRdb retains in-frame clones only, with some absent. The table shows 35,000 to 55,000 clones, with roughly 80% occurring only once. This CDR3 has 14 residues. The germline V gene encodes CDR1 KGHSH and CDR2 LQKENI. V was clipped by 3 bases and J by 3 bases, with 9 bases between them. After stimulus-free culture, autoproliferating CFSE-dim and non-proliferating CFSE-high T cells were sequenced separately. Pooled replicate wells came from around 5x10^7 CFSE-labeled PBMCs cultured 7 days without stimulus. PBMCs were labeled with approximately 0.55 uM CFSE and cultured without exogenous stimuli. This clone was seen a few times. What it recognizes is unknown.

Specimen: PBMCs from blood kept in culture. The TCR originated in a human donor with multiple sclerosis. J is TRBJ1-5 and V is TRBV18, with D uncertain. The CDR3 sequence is CASSPAGFNQPQHF. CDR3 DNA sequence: TGTGCCAGCTCACCCGCGGGGTTCAATCAGCCCCAGCATTTT. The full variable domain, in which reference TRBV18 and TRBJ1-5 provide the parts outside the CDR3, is NAGVMQNPRHLVRRRGQEARLRCSPMKGHSHVYWYRQLPEEGLKFMVYLQKENIIDESGMPKERFSAEFPKEGPSILRIQQVVRGDSAAYFCASSPAGFNQPQHFGDGTRLSIL.